Sequencing of this T cell receptor (beta chain) was carried out in a study of identical twins. This clonotype was seen a few times. Germline V gene sequence: CDR1 SQVTM, CDR2 ANQGSEA. V lost 3 bases, J lost 4 bases, and 10 bases lay in between. This CDR3 is 13 amino acids long. TCRdb re-analysed the 5' RACE reads in MiXCR, keeping a single row per CDR3 protein. The data contain some 330,000 distinct CDR3 sequences, 7% to 9.5% of them singletons. Sequencing input: naive T cells sorted from blood. The receptor comes from a woman in her forties or fifties in good health. The V and J genes are TRBV29-1 and TRBJ1-5; D may be TRBD1 (5 bases). CDR3 DNA: TGCAGCGTTGAGGAGACAGCGAATCAGCCCCAGCATTTT. It is translated as CSVEETANQPQHF. Full variable domain (rest looked up from reference TRBV29-1 and TRBJ1-5): SAVISQKPSRDICQRGTSLTIQCQVDSQVTMMFWYRQQPGQSLTLIATANQGSEATYESGFVIDKFPISRPNLTFSTLTVSNMSPEDSSIYLCSVEETANQPQHFGDGTRLSIL.